The sequence of this T cell receptor (beta chain) was determined in a study of blood T cell dynamics during melanoma immunotherapy. Study-level information: Standard first-line treatment here was pembrolizumab or nivolumab plus ipilimumab in metastatic melanoma.

Here immunoSEQ multiplex PCR was the method, and the copy in TCRdb shows in-frame clones only, minus some. The sample lists around 10,000 clones; roughly four fifths were seen once. Stated time point: pre-treatment baseline. Blood was drawn before treatment and at week 3 after checkpoint blockade. At 12 weeks after first infusion, RECIST 1.1 defined response for most patients. Sequenced material: blood, taken from a patient treated with checkpoint blockade. The sequence derives from a human donor with melanoma.

The DNA for the CDR3 is TGTGCCAGCAGGGGTGCAGGGGGCGCGGATGGCTACACCTTC. Amino acids: CASRGAGGADGYTF. The chain joins TRBV6-6 to TRBJ1-2, with 8 bases fitting TRBD1. Germline values: CDR1 MNHNY, CDR2 SVGAGI (reference sequence). V gave up 6 bases and J gave up 6 bases; unmatched junction bases: 9. The CDR3 contains 14 residues.